Listed here is a single TCR beta chain. This sample was taken from a study of blood T cell repertoires in COVID-19. The germline V and J ends were trimmed by 6 bases and 1 base, with 16 bases remaining between them. This CDR3 is built from 17 residues. Profiled with immunoSEQ multiplex PCR; TCRdb holds only in-frame clones, not every one. This table holds about 220,000 clones, roughly 85% found once. The chain is built from TRBV23-1 and TRBJ2-6; D may be TRBD1 (6 bases). TRBV23-1 is sorted into the ORF group, with uncertain function. The sequence was collected from a woman aged 40 to 55 with active or convalescent COVID-19. Sequenced material: peripheral blood. CDR3 in DNA: TGCGCCAGCAGCCCCGGGACACCCTTATCTGGGGCCAACGTCCTGACTTTC. Translated, it gives CASSPGTPLSGANVLTF.